This T cell receptor (beta chain) was observed in a study of blood T cell repertoires in COVID-19. TCRdb keeps only in-frame clones here, not all; method: immunoSEQ multiplex PCR. The sample carries under 200,000 clones, around 84% recorded once. Germline V gives CDR1 MNHEY, CDR2 SVGEGT. The CDR3 spans 16 residues. V shed 6 bases and J 4 bases; nucleotides not matched to a gene: 9. The sequenced sample was peripheral blood. This sequence was found in a man aged 40-49 years with acute or convalescent COVID-19. The chain has TRBV6-2 or TRBV6-3 and TRBJ2-5; TRBD2 aligns across 12 bases. The CDR3 DNA reads as TGTGCCAGCAGCCCTAGCGGGGGGGCCGTGGGAGAGACCCAGTACTTC. It codes for CASSPSGGAVGETQYF.